In this sample, the clone carrying this T cell receptor (beta chain) turned up a few times. Other DNA variants within this sample encode the same CDR3. Sequencing was performed with immunoSEQ multiplex PCR; in TCRdb, only in-frame clones are kept and a portion is missing. The sample carries approximately 2,000,000 clones, roughly 90% recorded once. The data were taken from a study of shared clonotypes between healthy human individuals. This CDR3 has 12 amino acids. V gave up 2 bases and J gave up 3 bases, with 3 bases separating them. Germline values: CDR1 SGHTA, CDR2 FQGTGA. The sequenced sample consisted of naive CD4+ T cells from PBMCs. Stated subset: CD45RA+ positively selected. The chain joins TRBV7-3 to TRBJ2-3; D is uncertain. The TCR sequence derives from a man aged 18 to 35 in good health. Some clones in this sample may be carry-over from other donors' samples. The CDR3 here is CASSLGTDTQYF. CDR3 DNA: TGTGCCAGCAGCTTAGGGACAGATACGCAGTATTTT.